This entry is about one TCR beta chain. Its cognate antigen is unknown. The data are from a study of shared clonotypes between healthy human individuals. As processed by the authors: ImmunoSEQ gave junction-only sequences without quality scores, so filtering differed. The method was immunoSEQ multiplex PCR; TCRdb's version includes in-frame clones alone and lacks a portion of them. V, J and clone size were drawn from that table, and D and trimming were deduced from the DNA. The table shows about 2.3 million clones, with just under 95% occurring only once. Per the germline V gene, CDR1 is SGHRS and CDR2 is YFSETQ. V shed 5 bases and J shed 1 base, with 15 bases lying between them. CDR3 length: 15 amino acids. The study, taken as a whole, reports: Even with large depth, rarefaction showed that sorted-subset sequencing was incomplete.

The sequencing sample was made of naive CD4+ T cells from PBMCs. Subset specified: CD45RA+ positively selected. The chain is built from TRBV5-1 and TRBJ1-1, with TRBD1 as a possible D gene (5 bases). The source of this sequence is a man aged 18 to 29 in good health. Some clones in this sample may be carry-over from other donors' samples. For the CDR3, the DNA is TGCGCCAGCAGTAGGTCCGGCGGGGGGAACACTGAAGCTTTCTTT. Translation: CASSRSGGGNTEAFF. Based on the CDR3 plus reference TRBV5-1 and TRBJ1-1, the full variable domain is KAGVTQTPRYLIKTRGQQVTLSCSPISGHRSVSWYQQTPGQGLQFLFEYFSETQRNKGNFPGRFSGRQFSNSRSEMNVSTLELGDSALYLCASSRSGGGNTEAFFGQGTRLTVV.